Each of the 27 T cell receptor beta chains below was sequenced from the same sample in a study of shared clonotypes between healthy human individuals. Only CD45RO-negative cells positively selected for CCR7 counted as naive CD8 cells, so terminally differentiated effector memory CD45RA+ cells were excluded. Method: immunoSEQ multiplex PCR; TCRdb's copy keeps in-frame clones and lacks some. The sample contains around 2,000,000 clones, over 85% of which appear only once. Sequencing input: naive CD8+ T cells sorted from blood. These receptors originate from a man aged 18 to 35 in good health.

There are a few counts of this clone. V usage is TRBV30 and J usage is TRBJ1-2, with 7 bases fitting TRBD1. Unmatched junction bases numbered 5, after V lost 3 bases and J lost 7 bases. The CDR3 spans 12 residues. CDR1 GTSNPN and CDR2 SVGIG come from the germline V gene (reference sequence). The CDR3 is CAWRPQGPGYTF. The CDR3 coding sequence is TGTGCCTGGAGGCCACAGGGGCCTGGCTACACCTTC.

The rearrangement joins TRBV10-1 to TRBJ2-7, with no clear D. V was pared by 10 bases and J by 3 bases, with 10 bases between. Germline CDR1 and CDR2: WNHNN and SYGVQD (reference sequence). This CDR3 spans 11 amino acids. CDR3 sequence (DNA): TGCGCCATCATGCCACACTACGAGCAGTACTTC. Amino acids: CAIMPHYEQYF.

J is TRBJ1-2 and V is TRBV2; TRBD1 matches at 8 bases. V was clipped by 5 bases and J by 7 bases; unmatched bases: 9. Per germline, CDR1 SNHLY and CDR2 FYNNEI. This CDR3 contains 14 residues. Here the CDR3 reads CASSFGQGRSGYTF. CDR3 DNA sequence: TGTGCCAGCAGTTTCGGACAGGGAAGATCTGGCTACACCTTC.

A remark on this clone: The same CDR3 is also encoded by other DNA sequences in this sample. The chain combines TRBV18 with TRBJ2-7; D is unclear. The germline V gene encodes CDR1 KGHSH and CDR2 LQKENI. The CDR3 runs 12 residues. Trimming pared 5 bases from V and 4 bases from J, leaving 9 bases between. The CDR3 loop reads CASSEGVYEQYF. The CDR3 DNA sequence: TGTGCCAGCTCAGAAGGAGTTTACGAGCAGTACTTC.

J is TRBJ1-1 and V is TRBV15, with D tentatively TRBD1 (5 bases). V dropped 5 bases and J dropped 1 base, with 8 bases sitting between them. The length of the CDR3 is 13 residues. CDR1 and CDR2 (germline): LNHNV, YYDKDF (reference sequence). The CDR3 coding sequence is TGTGCCACCAGCTTTGGGACGAACACTGAAGCTTTCTTT. This sequence encodes CATSFGTNTEAFF.

With regard to this clone: This same CDR3 is encoded by further DNA sequences in the sample. This chain connects TRBV13 to TRBJ1-2, with D tentatively TRBD1 (6 bases). The V gene's germline CDR1 is PRHDT and CDR2 FYEKMQ (reference sequence). The V gene lost 3 bases and the J gene lost 6 bases, with 11 bases spanning the gap. CDR3 length: 13 residues. CDR3 nucleotide sequence: TGTGCCAGCAGCTTCTCGGGGGGCGATGGCTACACCTTC. It encodes CASSFSGGDGYTF.

The J gene is TRBJ2-1, the V gene TRBV6-1; no clear D. V lost 4 bases and J 0 bases, leaving 7 bases between the germline ends. Per the germline V gene, CDR1 is MNHNS and CDR2 is SASEGT. The length of the CDR3 is 14 residues. CDR3: CASSVWGSYNEQFF. CDR3 DNA sequence: TGTGCCAGCAGTGTCTGGGGCTCCTACAATGAGCAGTTCTTC.

The genes are TRBV14 and TRBJ2-1, with D uncertain. Germline-derived CDR1 and CDR2 are SGHDN and FVKESK. CDR3 size: 16 residues. The V gene lost 0 bases and the J gene lost 2 bases, with 11 bases spanning the gap. The CDR3 DNA follows: TGTGCCAGCAGCCAAGATCTAACCGCTACCTACAATGAGCAGTTCTTC. Amino acid sequence: CASSQDLTATYNEQFF.

The V gene is TRBV5-4, the J gene TRBJ1-1, with D unclear. Looked up from germline, CDR1 is SGHNT and CDR2 is YYREEE (reference sequence). This CDR3 has 15 amino acids. The V end lost 5 bases, the J end lost 0 bases, and 14 bases lay between the germline ends. CDR3 region: CASRPPDSVNTEAFF. Written as DNA, the CDR3 is TGTGCCAGCAGACCGCCGGATTCCGTGAACACTGAAGCTTTCTTT.

Of note for this clone: Germline is not matched at one junction end, which may reflect a read error. This rearrangement joins TRBV7-7 to TRBJ2-3; perhaps TRBD2 as D (6 bases). This CDR3 is 15 amino acids long. Germline CDR1 reads SSHAT; CDR2 reads FNYEAQ (reference sequence). The CDR3 loop reads CASSFRRGPQDTQYF. In nucleotides, the CDR3 is TGTGCTAGCAGCTTCCGGAGGGGCCCCCAGGATACGCAGTATTTT. The full variable domain, its missing parts supplied by reference TRBV7-7 and TRBJ2-3, is GAGVSQSPRYKVTKRGQDVTLRCDPISSHATLYWYQQALGQGPEFLTYFNYEAQPDKSGLPSDRFSAERPEGSISTLTIQRTEQRDSAMYRCASSFRRGPQDTQYFGPGTRLTVL.

The chain combines TRBV6-6 with TRBJ2-7; TRBD2 agrees at 7 bases. The CDR3 is made up of 16 amino acids. Germline CDR1 and CDR2: MNHNY and SVGAGI (reference sequence). Unmatched junction bases numbered 14, after V lost 5 bases and J lost 4 bases. This chain's CDR3 is CASSKKGREFMYEQYF. Written as DNA, the CDR3 is TGTGCCAGCAGTAAGAAAGGGCGGGAGTTTATGTACGAGCAGTACTTC.

The chain links TRBV6-1 to TRBJ1-1; D is unresolved. Trimming shortened V by 2 bases and J by 3 bases, and 7 bases separated the two germline ends. The CDR3 contains 13 residues. Per the germline V gene, CDR1 is MNHNS and CDR2 is SASEGT. CDR3 nucleotides: TGTGCCAGCAGTGAATGGACCTACACTGAAGCTTTCTTT. Encoded protein: CASSEWTYTEAFF.

V and J are TRBV4-1 and TRBJ2-2; TRBD1 agrees at 7 bases. J gave up 0 bases and V 6 bases, and 10 bases lay outside the gene matches. This CDR3 contains 17 residues. Germline V gene data show CDR1 as MGHRA and CDR2 as YSYEKL. CDR3 loop: CASSFTGTDANTGELFF. CDR3 bases: TGCGCCAGCAGTTTTACCGGGACAGACGCGAACACCGGGGAGCTGTTTTTT.

V usage is TRBV5-1 and J usage is TRBJ2-5, with 10 bases lining up with TRBD2. Germline values: CDR1 SGHRS, CDR2 YFSETQ. The CDR3 contains 15 residues. The V gene end was trimmed by 5 bases and the J gene end by 2 bases; junction bases not matched to a gene: 6. The CDR3 DNA sequence: TGCGCCAGCAGAATAGCGGGGGGCCGACAAGAGACCCAGTACTTC. Its protein is CASRIAGGRQETQYF. Full variable domain (outside the CDR3, taken from reference TRBV5-1 and TRBJ2-5): KAGVTQTPRYLIKTRGQQVTLSCSPISGHRSVSWYQQTPGQGLQFLFEYFSETQRNKGNFPGRFSGRQFSNSRSEMNVSTLELGDSALYLCASRIAGGRQETQYFGPGTRLLVL.

The chain links TRBV28 to TRBJ1-6, with 8 bases lining up with TRBD1. The V gene's germline CDR1 is MDHEN and CDR2 SYDVKM. Germline trimming cut 4 bases from V and 10 bases from J; bases unmatched to any gene: 18. The CDR3 is 18 residues long. CDR3 in amino acids: CASSSPLGQGSPRSPLHF. The CDR3 nucleotides read TGTGCCAGCAGTTCCCCCCTCGGACAGGGAAGTCCTCGATCACCCCTCCACTTT.

The chain employs TRBV9 and TRBJ2-1, with 8 positions matching TRBD2. Germline CDR1 and CDR2: SGDLS and YYNGEE. J lost 8 bases, V lost 1 base, and 2 bases had no gene match. The CDR3 spans 13 residues. CDR3 residues: CASSVSGSYEQFF. The DNA of the CDR3 is TGTGCCAGCAGCGTAAGCGGGAGCTATGAGCAGTTCTTC.

The gene calls are TRBV5-4 and TRBJ1-2; 9 bases agree with TRBD1. Germline loops: CDR1 SGHNT, CDR2 YYREEE (reference sequence). The ends lost 4 bases at V and 3 bases at J; junction bases unmatched: 4. The CDR3 consists of 14 residues. CDR3 in DNA: TGTGCCAGCAGCCAATGGACAGGGGACTATGGCTACACCTTC. Residues: CASSQWTGDYGYTF.

V is TRBV6-5 and J is TRBJ2-1; D gene uncertain. The CDR3 consists of 13 residues. Germline V lookup: CDR1 MNHEY, CDR2 SVGAGI. Trimming left V 6 bases short and J 8 bases short, with 14 bases between. In nucleotides, the CDR3 is TGTGCCAGCAGCCTAGGAGCCTGGGATGAGCAGTTCTTC. Translation gives CASSLGAWDEQFF.

The chain couples TRBV6-1 to TRBJ2-4; a weak D match, TRBD1 (5 bases). The V end lost 6 bases, the J end lost 0 bases, and 12 bases lay between the germline ends. The CDR3 runs to 15 residues. The germline V gene encodes CDR1 MNHNS and CDR2 SASEGT. The CDR3 reads CASRDTQIAKNIQYF. CDR3 in DNA: TGTGCCAGCAGGGACACTCAAATAGCCAAAAACATTCAGTACTTC.

V is TRBV5-6 and J is TRBJ2-7; 9 bases align to TRBD1. V dropped 4 bases and J dropped 6; count of bases not matched to a gene: 11. This CDR3 contains 15 residues. Germline V gives CDR1 SGHDT, CDR2 YYEEEE. CDR3 in amino acids: CASSTRDRVLGEQYF. CDR3 DNA sequence: TGTGCCAGCAGCACTCGGGACAGGGTCCTCGGCGAGCAGTACTTC.

The chain's CDR3 is CASSKEWGAYGYTF. The CDR3, as DNA: TGTGCCAGTAGTAAGGAATGGGGCGCGTATGGCTACACCTTC. The V call is TRBV19, the J call TRBJ1-2; weak D call: TRBD1 (5 bases). Between the trimmed V and J ends, which lost 4 bases and 5 bases, there was a span of 14 bases. The CDR3 length is 14 residues. Per germline, CDR1 LNHDA and CDR2 SQIVND (reference sequence).

This chain links TRBV4-1 with TRBJ1-5; possible D gene TRBD1, 6 bases. CDR1 and CDR2 (germline): MGHRA, YSYEKL. The CDR3 is 17 amino acids. V shed 1 base and J shed 4 bases, with 17 bases lying between them. The CDR3 protein is CASSQVGSSGANQPQHF. The CDR3 DNA reads as TGCGCCAGCAGCCAAGTGGGTTCCTCAGGGGCGAATCAGCCCCAGCATTTT.

The chain couples TRBV7-9 to TRBJ2-7; D call uncertain. V was trimmed by 3 bases and J by 1 base, leaving 19 bases between them. CDR1 is SEHNR, CDR2 FQNEAQ, per germline (reference sequence). The CDR3 has 17 residues. CDR3 DNA sequence: TGTGCCAGCAGCTTTTCAACAAGGGCAGATCCGTCCTACGAGCAGTACTTC. Translating gives CASSFSTRADPSYEQYF.

A few counts support this clone. The rearrangement links TRBV5-6 to TRBJ1-6; D is unresolved. The CDR3 covers 13 residues. The V end was cut by 4 bases, the J end by 10 bases, with 12 bases between. Germline V lookup: CDR1 SGHDT, CDR2 YYEEEE. CDR3 sequence: CASSALGESPLHF. CDR3 nucleotides: TGTGCCAGCAGCGCCCTTGGGGAATCACCCCTCCACTTT.

This chain links TRBV9 with TRBJ2-1; 8 bases line up with TRBD2. With 0 bases clipped from V and 7 bases from J, the junction kept 3 bases outside the gene matches. This CDR3 is 14 amino acids long. CDR1 is SGDLS, CDR2 YYNGEE, per germline. The CDR3 DNA follows: TGTGCCAGCAGCGTAGACCTAGCGGGTAATGAGCAGTTCTTC. This codes for CASSVDLAGNEQFF.

Of note for this clone: The sample has other DNA sequences that encode this CDR3 too. The CDR3 loop reads CASSPGTGGYGYTF. The CDR3 coding sequence is TGTGCCAGTAGTCCGGGGACAGGCGGCTATGGCTACACCTTC. The chain uses TRBV19 and TRBJ1-2; 8 bases align to TRBD1. CDR3 length equals 14 residues. With 5 bases clipped from V and 4 bases from J, the junction kept 6 bases outside the gene matches. Per the germline V gene, CDR1 is LNHDA and CDR2 is SQIVND (reference sequence).

The chain links TRBV4-1 to TRBJ2-1; D gene unclear. This CDR3 is built from 15 residues. CDR1 and CDR2 from the germline V gene are MGHRA and YSYEKL. Trimming removed 0 bases from V and 1 base from J, with 7 bases in between. The CDR3 region is CASSQDGWSYNEQFF. CDR3 DNA: TGCGCCAGCAGCCAAGATGGTTGGTCCTACAATGAGCAGTTCTTC.